This is a list of T cell receptor beta chains from one sample in a study of T-cell memory formation after mild COVID-19. MiXCR was run by TCRdb on the 5' RACE reads, yielding one entry per CDR3 protein. The sample contains 150,000 to 200,000 distinct CDR3 sequences, over 20% of which appear only once. The sequenced material came from PBMCs or a T cell subset sorted from them (not recorded which). The receptors were sampled from an adult woman who had mild COVID-19 (a few samples of this study predate the infection). Cell type and time point are not known. The CDR3 runs from the conserved cysteine through the conserved F or W.

TRBV7-9	TRBJ2-7	CASSQMTSAYEQYF
TRBV20-1	TRBJ2-7	CSARAVGQGNEQYF
TRBV4-1	TRBJ2-1	CASSSTGNEQFF
TRBV19	TRBJ2-1	CATGLALGEQFF
TRBV9	TRBJ2-1	CASSAIGEWDEQFF
TRBV7-9	TRBJ1-1	CASSLRGHPNTEAFF
TRBV28	TRBJ1-1	CASSSDSETEAFF
TRBV11-2	TRBJ1-1	CASSLGYQGTDTEAFF
TRBV10-3	TRBJ2-3	CAISGNEGGPGTDTQYF
TRBV5-1	TRBJ2-1	CDSKTGGNGGNEQFF
TRBV9	TRBJ2-6	CASSVDSGANVLTF
TRBV27	TRBJ2-1	CASSPRQGSSYNEQFF
TRBV12-3/TRBV12-4	TRBJ1-1	CASSSGNTEAFF
TRBV3-1	TRBJ1-5	CASSQELARGQHF
TRBV4-1	TRBJ2-2	CASSPSRASGTGELFF
TRBV19	TRBJ2-2	CASMNTGELFF
TRBV4-1	TRBJ2-1	CASSQATPLYNEQFF
TRBV6-5	TRBJ2-7	CASSPGGSEQYF
TRBV20-1	TRBJ2-5	CSARTGEVRETQYF
TRBV7-8	TRBJ2-7	CASSPDLYEQYF
TRBV18	TRBJ2-7	CASSHSSYEQYF
TRBV20-1	TRBJ2-3	CSAFGLAGGTDTQYF
TRBV24-1	TRBJ2-7	CATSRDRVHEQYF
TRBV6-2/TRBV6-3	TRBJ2-7	CASRPRGTDNEQYF
TRBV5-5	TRBJ1-1	CASSFGHGMILNTEAFF
TRBV6-5	TRBJ2-5	CASSYSEGTRLEKYF
TRBV7-9	TRBJ1-1	CASGNTGGTEAFF
TRBV27	TRBJ2-7	CASSWTSTYEQYF
TRBV5-1	TRBJ2-7	CASSLRTIQDEQYF
TRBV12-3/TRBV12-4	TRBJ1-1	CASSPGQGAYFEAFF
TRBV6-5	TRBJ2-5	CASSPFRQETQYF
TRBV4-1	TRBJ2-7	CASSQDQGGEFSYEQYF
TRBV4-3	TRBJ2-2	CASSPGLAGTGELFF
TRBV9	TRBJ1-1	CASSIRQGENTEAFF
TRBV7-9	TRBJ2-3	CASSSGTRPDTQYF
TRBV7-9	TRBJ2-3	CASSSRGNTQYF
TRBV6-5	TRBJ2-5	CASSLAEGQETQYF
TRBV20-1	TRBJ1-2	CSASLRGYGYTF
TRBV13	TRBJ2-5	CASSLVGKETQYF
TRBV20-1	TRBJ1-1	CSAPRSWTGPTEAFF
TRBV12-3/TRBV12-4	TRBJ1-3	CATTFSGGSAGNTIYF
TRBV30	TRBJ2-5	CAWDSSGGLETQYF
TRBV5-6	TRBJ2-2	CASSWEEASRTGYTGELFF
TRBV7-2	TRBJ2-7	CASSHGTSGFSYEQYF
TRBV7-9	TRBJ1-1	CASSLPGVSEAFF
TRBV9	TRBJ2-5	CASSVGQDQETQYF
TRBV9	TRBJ2-6	CASSVAGPGGDGANVLTF
TRBV4-1	TRBJ2-1	CASSQGEQGGPYNEQFF
TRBV9	TRBJ2-1	CASSVGLANEQFF
TRBV4-1	TRBJ2-1	CASSQAAGGEQFF
TRBV6-2/TRBV6-3	TRBJ2-3	CASSQDRTPTDTQYF
TRBV6-5	TRBJ2-3	CASSYPGGAGGVDTQYF
TRBV4-1	TRBJ1-1	CASSLLRAQGWAFF
TRBV7-8	TRBJ2-7	CASRHRDRRSYEQYF
TRBV7-2	TRBJ2-7	CASSNLHRGSSYEQYF
TRBV11-3	TRBJ1-1	CASSLERQLFTEAFF
TRBV5-1	TRBJ2-1	CASSYGSDNEQFF
TRBV3-1	TRBJ2-7	CASSQDRWVPYEQYF
TRBV11-3	TRBJ1-2	CASSLGPGGGYTF